A single sample gave rise to the 6 T cell receptor beta chains below, sequenced in a study of cytotoxic CD8 clonotypes in ibrutinib-treated CLL. Only in-frame clones appear in the TCRdb table, and some are missing; sequencing was by immunoSEQ multiplex PCR. Among 25,000 to 30,000 clones listed, approximately 68% were seen once. This sample comprised PBMCs, obtained after 24 months of ibrutinib treatment. Source of these receptors: a human donor with chronic lymphocytic leukemia.

In regard to this clone: The junction and the germline gene differ at one end; a read error may be behind it. V is TRBV2 and J is TRBJ2-1; D is possibly TRBD2 (5 bases). Germline V gene data show CDR1 as SNHLY and CDR2 as FYNNEI. This CDR3 is built from 12 residues. DNA of the CDR3: TGTGCCGGCAGTGAAGAGCGGAATGAGCAGTTCTTC. It yields the protein CAGSEERNEQFF.

The V gene is TRBV4-2, the J gene TRBJ1-6; 10 bases match TRBD1. The CDR3 is 14 residues long. CDR1 is LGHNA, CDR2 YNFKEQ, per germline. Trimming removed 1 base from V and 9 bases from J; junction bases left unmatched: 0. The CDR3 here is CASSQGTGGSPLHF. The CDR3 DNA sequence: TGTGCCAGCAGCCAAGGGACAGGGGGTTCACCCCTCCACTTT.

The CDR3 region has the DNA TGTGCCTGGAGTGACAGGGGTCAATACAATGAGCAGTTCTTC. Its translation: CAWSDRGQYNEQFF. This chain links TRBV30 with TRBJ2-1; 7 nucleotides agree with TRBD1. The ends lost 1 base at V and 4 bases at J; junction bases unmatched: 4. The CDR3 is 14 amino acids. CDR1 and CDR2 from the germline V gene are GTSNPN and SVGIG (reference sequence).

The chain is built from TRBV2 and TRBJ2-3; tentatively, D is TRBD2 (7 bases). The CDR3 is 17 residues long. V lost 6 bases and J lost 2, with 21 bases in between. CDR1 SNHLY and CDR2 FYNNEI come from the germline V gene. CDR3 coding DNA: TGTGCCAGCAGGGCGGCCCGAGGGGGGGGCTTCACAGATACGCAGTATTTT. Protein: CASRAARGGGFTDTQYF.

The chain links TRBV7-3 to TRBJ2-3, with D perhaps matching TRBD2 (5 bases). This CDR3 is built from 17 residues. V dropped 2 bases and J dropped 0 bases, with 15 bases sitting between them. Per germline, CDR1 SGHTA and CDR2 FQGTGA. The CDR3 nucleotides are TGTGCCAGCAGCTTAGGTTTAATCTCGGGGAGCACAGATACGCAGTATTTT. It translates to CASSLGLISGSTDTQYF.

This clone was seen only a few times. The genes are TRBV20-1 and TRBJ2-3, with D hard to call. Trimming removed 3 bases at V and 4 bases at J, with 5 bases between. Germline CDR1 is DFQATT and CDR2 is SNEGSKA (reference sequence). The CDR3 has 11 amino acids. For the CDR3, the DNA is TGCAGTGCTAGTCCGGCAGATACGCAGTATTTT. Amino acids: CSASPADTQYF.